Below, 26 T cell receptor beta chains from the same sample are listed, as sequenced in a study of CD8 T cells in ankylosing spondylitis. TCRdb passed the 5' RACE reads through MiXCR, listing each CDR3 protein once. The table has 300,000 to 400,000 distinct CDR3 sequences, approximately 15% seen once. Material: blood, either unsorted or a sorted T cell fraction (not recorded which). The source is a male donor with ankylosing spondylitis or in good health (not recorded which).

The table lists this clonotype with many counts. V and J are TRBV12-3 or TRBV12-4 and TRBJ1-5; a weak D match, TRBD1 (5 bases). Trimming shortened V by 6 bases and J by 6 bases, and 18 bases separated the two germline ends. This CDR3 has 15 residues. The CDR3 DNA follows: TGTGCCAGCAGACCACTTCCAGGGCCGGGTCAGCCCCAGCATTTT. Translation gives CASRPLPGPGQPQHF.

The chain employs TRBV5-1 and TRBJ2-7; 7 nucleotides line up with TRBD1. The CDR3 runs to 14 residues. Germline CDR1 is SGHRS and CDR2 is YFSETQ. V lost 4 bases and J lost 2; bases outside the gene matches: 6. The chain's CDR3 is CASSLTDRAYEQYF. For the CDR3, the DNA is TGCGCCAGCAGCCTCACAGACAGGGCCTACGAGCAGTACTTC.

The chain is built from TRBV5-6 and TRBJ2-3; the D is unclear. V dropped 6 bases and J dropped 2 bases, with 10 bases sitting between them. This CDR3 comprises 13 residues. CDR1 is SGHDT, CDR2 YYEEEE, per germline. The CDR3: CASTRVLTDTQYF. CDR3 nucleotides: TGTGCCAGCACCCGAGTGCTCACAGATACGCAGTATTTT.

This CDR3 is CATSPAGGDEQFF. The CDR3 DNA reads as TGTGCCACCAGTCCCGCGGGGGGGGATGAGCAGTTCTTC. V usage is TRBV24-1 and J usage is TRBJ2-1; 9 bases are shared with TRBD2. Germline V gene data show CDR1 as KGHDR and CDR2 as SFDVKD. The CDR3 extends over 13 amino acids. V shed 6 bases, J shed 8 bases, and the junction held 4 bases outside the gene matches.

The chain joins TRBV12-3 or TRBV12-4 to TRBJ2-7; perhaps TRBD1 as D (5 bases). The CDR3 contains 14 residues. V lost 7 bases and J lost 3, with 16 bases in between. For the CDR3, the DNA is TGTGCCAGCACCCTACAGGTCCCTTACTACGAGCAGTACTTC. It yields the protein CASTLQVPYYEQYF.

Here the CDR3 reads CATLQVKQYF. As DNA, the CDR3 is TGCGCCACTCTACAAGTCAAACAGTATTTT. The chain has TRBV10-2 and TRBJ2-3, with D unclear. The CDR3 covers 10 residues. V gave up 10 bases and J gave up 12 bases, with 14 bases separating them. CDR1 and CDR2 (germline): WSHSY, SAAADI.

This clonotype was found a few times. CDR3 protein: CASTLSLGVSTDTQYF. In nucleotides, the CDR3 is TGTGCCAGCACCCTATCACTCGGGGTTAGCACAGATACGCAGTATTTT. This chain joins TRBV27 and TRBJ2-3; TRBD2 might be the D (5 bases). The CDR3 covers 16 residues. Germline V gene sequence: CDR1 MNHEY, CDR2 SMNVEV (reference sequence). The V and J ends lost 7 bases and 0 bases respectively, with 17 bases between them.

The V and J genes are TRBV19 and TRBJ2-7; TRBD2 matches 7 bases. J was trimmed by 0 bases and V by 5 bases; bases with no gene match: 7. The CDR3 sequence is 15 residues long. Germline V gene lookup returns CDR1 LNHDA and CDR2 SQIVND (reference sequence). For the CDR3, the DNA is TGTGCCAGTAGTGGCCGGGGGGAGAGCTCCTACGAGCAGTACTTC. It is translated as CASSGRGESSYEQYF.

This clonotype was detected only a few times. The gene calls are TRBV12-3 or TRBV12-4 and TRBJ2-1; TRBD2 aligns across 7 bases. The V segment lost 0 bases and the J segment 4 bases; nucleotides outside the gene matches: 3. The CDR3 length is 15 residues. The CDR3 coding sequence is TGTGCCAGCAGTTTAGCCACAGCGGGGTACAATGAGCAGTTCTTC. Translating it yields CASSLATAGYNEQFF.

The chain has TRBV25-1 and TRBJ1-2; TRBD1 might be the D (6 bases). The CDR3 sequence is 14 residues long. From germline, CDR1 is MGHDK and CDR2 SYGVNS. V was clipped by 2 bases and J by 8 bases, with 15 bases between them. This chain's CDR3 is CASSENLKRGGYTF. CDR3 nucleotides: TGTGCCAGCAGTGAAAACTTAAAGAGGGGGGGCTACACCTTC.

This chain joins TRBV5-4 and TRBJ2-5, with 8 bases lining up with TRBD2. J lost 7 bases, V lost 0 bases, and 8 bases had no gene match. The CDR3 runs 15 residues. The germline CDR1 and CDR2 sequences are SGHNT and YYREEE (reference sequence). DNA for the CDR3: TGTGCCAGCAGCTTGGGGGCTAGCGGGTTGGGGACCCAGTACTTC. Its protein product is CASSLGASGLGTQYF.

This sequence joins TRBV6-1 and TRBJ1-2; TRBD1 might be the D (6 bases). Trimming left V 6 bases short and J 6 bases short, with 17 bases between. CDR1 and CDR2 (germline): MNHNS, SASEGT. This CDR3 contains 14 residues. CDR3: CASSPEGGENGYTF. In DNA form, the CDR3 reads TGTGCCAGCAGCCCCGAGGGGGGGGAGAATGGCTACACCTTC.

The CDR3, as DNA: TGTGCCTGGAGTGTAGGTGGGGGGCCTTACGAGCAGTACTTC. Encoded protein: CAWSVGGGPYEQYF. V gene TRBV30 combines with J gene TRBJ2-7; possibly TRBD1 or TRBD2 for D (6 bases each). In germline, CDR1 is GTSNPN, CDR2 SVGIG (reference sequence). V was pared by 0 bases and J by 4 bases, with 13 bases between. This CDR3 comprises 14 residues.

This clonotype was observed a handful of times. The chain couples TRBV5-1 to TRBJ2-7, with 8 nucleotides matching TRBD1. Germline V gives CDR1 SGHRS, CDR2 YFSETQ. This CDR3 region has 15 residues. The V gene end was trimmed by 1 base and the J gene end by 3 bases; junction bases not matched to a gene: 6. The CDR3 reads CASSLNDRGGYEQYF. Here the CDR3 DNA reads TGCGCCAGCAGCTTGAATGACAGGGGAGGCTACGAGCAGTACTTC.

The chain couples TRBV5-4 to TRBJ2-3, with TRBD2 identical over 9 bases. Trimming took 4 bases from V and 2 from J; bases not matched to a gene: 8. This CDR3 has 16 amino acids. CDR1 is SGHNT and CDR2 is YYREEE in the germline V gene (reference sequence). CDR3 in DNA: TGTGCCAGCAGCCGGGCTAGCGGGGTTTTCACAGATACGCAGTATTTT. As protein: CASSRASGVFTDTQYF.

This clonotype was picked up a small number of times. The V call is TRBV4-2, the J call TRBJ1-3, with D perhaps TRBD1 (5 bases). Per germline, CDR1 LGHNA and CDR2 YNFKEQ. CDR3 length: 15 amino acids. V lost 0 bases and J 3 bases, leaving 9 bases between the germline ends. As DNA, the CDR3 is TGTGCCAGCAGCCAAGATCCCAGGGATGGAAACACCATATATTTT. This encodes CASSQDPRDGNTIYF.

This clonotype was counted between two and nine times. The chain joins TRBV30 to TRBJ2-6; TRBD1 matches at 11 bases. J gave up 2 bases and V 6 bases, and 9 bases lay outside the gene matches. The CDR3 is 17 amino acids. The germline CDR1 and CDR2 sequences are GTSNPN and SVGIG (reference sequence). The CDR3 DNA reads TGTGCCTGCGCCACCGGGACAGGGGGGCCTGGGGCCAACGTCCTGACTTTC. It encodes CACATGTGGPGANVLTF.

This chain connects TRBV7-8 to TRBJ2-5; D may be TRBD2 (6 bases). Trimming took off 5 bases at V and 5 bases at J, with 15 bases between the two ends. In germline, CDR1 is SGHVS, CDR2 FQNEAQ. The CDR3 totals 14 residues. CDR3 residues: CASSPRLVGETQYF. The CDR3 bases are TGTGCCAGCAGCCCCCGACTAGTGGGGGAGACCCAGTACTTC.

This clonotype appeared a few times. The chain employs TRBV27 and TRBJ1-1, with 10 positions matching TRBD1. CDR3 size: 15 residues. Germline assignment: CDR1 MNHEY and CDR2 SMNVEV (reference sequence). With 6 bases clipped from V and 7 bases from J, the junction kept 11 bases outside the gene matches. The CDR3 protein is CASRTWTGGLYEAFF. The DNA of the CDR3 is TGTGCCAGCAGGACCTGGACAGGGGGATTATATGAAGCTTTCTTT.

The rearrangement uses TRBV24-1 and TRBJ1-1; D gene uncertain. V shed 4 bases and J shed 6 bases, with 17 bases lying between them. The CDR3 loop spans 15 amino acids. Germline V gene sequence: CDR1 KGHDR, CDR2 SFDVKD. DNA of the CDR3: TGTGCCACCAGTGACCCCCGTAAGAGGGCTGCTGAAGCTTTCTTT. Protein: CATSDPRKRAAEAFF.

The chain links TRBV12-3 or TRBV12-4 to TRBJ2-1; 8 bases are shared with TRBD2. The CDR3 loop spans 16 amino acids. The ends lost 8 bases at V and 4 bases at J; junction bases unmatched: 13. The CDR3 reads CASYGTGLALYNEQFF. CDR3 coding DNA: TGTGCCAGCTACGGGACCGGACTAGCCCTTTACAATGAGCAGTTCTTC.

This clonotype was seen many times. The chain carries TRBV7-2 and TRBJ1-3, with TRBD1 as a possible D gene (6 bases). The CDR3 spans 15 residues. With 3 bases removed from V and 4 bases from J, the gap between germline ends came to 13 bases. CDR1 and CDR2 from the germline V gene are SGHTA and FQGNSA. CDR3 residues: CASSFTGNSGNTIYF. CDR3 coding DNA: TGTGCCAGCAGCTTTACAGGGAACTCCGGAAACACCATATATTTT.

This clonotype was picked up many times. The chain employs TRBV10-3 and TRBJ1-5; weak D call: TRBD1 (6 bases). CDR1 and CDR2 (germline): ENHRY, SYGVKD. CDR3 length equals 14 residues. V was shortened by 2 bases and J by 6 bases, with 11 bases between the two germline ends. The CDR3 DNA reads TGTGCCATCAGTGAGGGAGGGGGTGGTCAGCCCCAGCATTTT. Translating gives CAISEGGGGQPQHF.

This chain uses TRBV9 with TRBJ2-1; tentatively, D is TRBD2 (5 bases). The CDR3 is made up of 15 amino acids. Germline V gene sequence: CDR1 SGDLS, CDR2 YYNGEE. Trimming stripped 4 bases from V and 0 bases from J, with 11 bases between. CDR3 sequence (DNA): TGTGCCAGCAGCCAACTAGAGAGCTCCTACAATGAGCAGTTCTTC. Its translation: CASSQLESSYNEQFF.

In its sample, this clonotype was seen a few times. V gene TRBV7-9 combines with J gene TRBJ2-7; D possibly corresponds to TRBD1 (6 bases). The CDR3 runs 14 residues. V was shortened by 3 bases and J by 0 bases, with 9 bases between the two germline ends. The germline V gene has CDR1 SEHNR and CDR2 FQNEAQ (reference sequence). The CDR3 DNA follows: TGTGCCAGCAGCTTTGACAGGTACTCCTACGAGCAGTACTTC. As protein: CASSFDRYSYEQYF. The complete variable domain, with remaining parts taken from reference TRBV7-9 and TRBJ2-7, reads DTGVSQNPRHKITKRGQNVTFRCDPISEHNRLYWYRQTLGQGPEFLTYFQNEAQLEKSRLLSDRFSAERPKGSFSTLEIQRTEQGDSAMYLCASSFDRYSYEQYFGPGTRLTVT.

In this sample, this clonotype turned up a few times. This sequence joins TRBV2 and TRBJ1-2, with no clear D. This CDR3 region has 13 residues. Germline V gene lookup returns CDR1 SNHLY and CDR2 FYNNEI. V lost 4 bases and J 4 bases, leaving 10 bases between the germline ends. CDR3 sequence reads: CASSAEQPYGYTF. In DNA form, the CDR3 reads TGTGCCAGCAGTGCGGAACAGCCCTATGGCTACACCTTC.